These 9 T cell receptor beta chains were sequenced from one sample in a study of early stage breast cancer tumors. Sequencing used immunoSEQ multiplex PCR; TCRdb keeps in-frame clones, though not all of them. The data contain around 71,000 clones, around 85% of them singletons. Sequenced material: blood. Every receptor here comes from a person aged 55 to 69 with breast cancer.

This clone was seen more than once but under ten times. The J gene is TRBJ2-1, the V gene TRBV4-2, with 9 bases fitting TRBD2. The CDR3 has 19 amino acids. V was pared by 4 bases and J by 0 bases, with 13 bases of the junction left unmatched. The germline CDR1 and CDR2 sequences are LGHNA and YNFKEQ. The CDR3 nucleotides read TGTGCCAGCAGCCTACTGGGATGGGCGGGGGGGAACTCCTACAATGAGCAGTTCTTC. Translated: CASSLLGWAGGNSYNEQFF.

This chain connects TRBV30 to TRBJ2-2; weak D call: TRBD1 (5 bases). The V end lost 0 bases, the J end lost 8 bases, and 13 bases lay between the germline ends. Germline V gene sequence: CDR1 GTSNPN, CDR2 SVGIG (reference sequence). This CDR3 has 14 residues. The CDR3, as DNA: TGTGCCTGGAGTGTATTGGACAAATTAGGGGAGCTGTTTTTT. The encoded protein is CAWSVLDKLGELFF.

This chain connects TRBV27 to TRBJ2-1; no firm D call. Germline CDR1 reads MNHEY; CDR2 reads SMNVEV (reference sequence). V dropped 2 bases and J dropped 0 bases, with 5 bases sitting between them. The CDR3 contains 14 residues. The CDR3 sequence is CASSLQDSYNEQFF. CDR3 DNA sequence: TGTGCCAGCAGTTTACAGGACTCCTACAATGAGCAGTTCTTC.

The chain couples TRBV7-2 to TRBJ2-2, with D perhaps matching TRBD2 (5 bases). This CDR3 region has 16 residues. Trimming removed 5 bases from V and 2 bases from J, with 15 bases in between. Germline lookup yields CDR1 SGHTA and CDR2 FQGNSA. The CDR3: CASSRTGITNTGELFF. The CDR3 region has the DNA TGTGCCAGCAGCAGGACCGGGATTACAAACACCGGGGAGCTGTTTTTT.

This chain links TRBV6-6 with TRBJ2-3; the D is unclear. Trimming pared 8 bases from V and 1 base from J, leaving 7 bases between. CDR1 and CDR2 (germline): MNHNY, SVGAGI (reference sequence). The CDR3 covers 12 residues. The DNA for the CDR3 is TGTGCCAGCGGATTCGGCACAGATACGCAGTATTTT. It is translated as CASGFGTDTQYF.

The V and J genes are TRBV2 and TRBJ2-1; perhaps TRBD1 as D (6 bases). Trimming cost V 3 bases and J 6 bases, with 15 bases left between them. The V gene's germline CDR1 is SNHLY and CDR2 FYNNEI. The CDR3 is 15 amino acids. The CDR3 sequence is CASSDGGIPPNEQFF. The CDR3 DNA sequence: TGTGCCAGCAGTGATGGGGGCATCCCCCCCAATGAGCAGTTCTTC.

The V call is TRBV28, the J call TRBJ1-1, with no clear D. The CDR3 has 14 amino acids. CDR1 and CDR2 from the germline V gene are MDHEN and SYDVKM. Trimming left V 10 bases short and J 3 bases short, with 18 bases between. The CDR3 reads CATSIIRADTEAFF. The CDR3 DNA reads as TGTGCCACCTCGATAATTCGGGCAGACACTGAAGCTTTCTTT.

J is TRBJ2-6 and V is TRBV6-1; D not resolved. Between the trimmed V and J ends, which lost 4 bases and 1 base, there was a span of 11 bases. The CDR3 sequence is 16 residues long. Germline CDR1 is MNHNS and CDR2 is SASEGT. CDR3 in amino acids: CASSGTRVSGANVLTF. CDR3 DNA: TGTGCCAGCAGTGGTACTCGGGTTTCTGGGGCCAACGTCCTGACTTTC.

This CDR3 reads CASIPQELGTEAFF. CDR3 bases: TGTGCCAGCATCCCTCAGGAATTGGGCACTGAAGCTTTCTTT. The chain is built from TRBV7-8 and TRBJ1-1; D uncertain. Trimming took 7 bases from V and 4 from J, leaving 16 bases between them. The CDR3 has 14 residues. Germline CDR1 SGHVS, CDR2 FQNEAQ.